Listed below are T cell receptor beta chains from one sample, sequenced in a study of T cell repertoires in cytomegalovirus infection. No cognate antigen is known for these TCRs. One entry per CDR3 protein results from TCRdb running MiXCR on the reads. The sample lists roughly 920,000 distinct CDR3 sequences, under 40% occurring once. Source: cultured CD8+ T cells from PBMCs, taken from culture after CMV antigen stimulation. The receptors derive from a human donor in good health (CMV status not recorded). Some clones in this sample may be carry-over from other donors' samples. Each CDR3 is given with its conserved first and last residue. A D gene is named only where the DNA matches it firmly. Part of the rows lack a size; the others show once, few, many or a class for expanded clones.

clone_size: few
v_call: TRBV6-2/TRBV6-3
d_call: TRBD1
cdr3_length: 23
j_call: TRBJ1-1
cdr3_aa: CASRNPGQGILSLDPGPLGEAFF
cdr3_nt: TGTGCCAGCAGAAATCCGGGACAGGGAATTCTGTCATTGGATCCGGGGCCACTGGGAGAAGCTTTCTTT

clone_size: -
v_call: TRBV18
d_call: -
cdr3_length: 15
j_call: TRBJ1-2
cdr3_aa: CASSPRDLGDYGYTF
cdr3_nt: TGTGCCAGCTCACCCCGGGACCTGGGGGACTATGGCTACACCTTC

clone_size: -
v_call: TRBV20-1
d_call: -
cdr3_length: 12
j_call: TRBJ1-6
cdr3_aa: CSARGGESPLHF
cdr3_nt: TGCAGTGCTAGAGGGGGGGAGTCACCCCTCCACTTT

clone_size: few
v_call: TRBV6-5
d_call: -
cdr3_length: 15
j_call: TRBJ2-5
cdr3_aa: CASSYFSVERETQYF
cdr3_nt: TGTGCCAGCAGTTACTTTTCTGTGGAGCGTGAGACCCAGTACTTC

clone_size: -
v_call: TRBV15
d_call: -
cdr3_length: 13
j_call: TRBJ1-2
cdr3_aa: CATSSPRGNGYTF
cdr3_nt: TGTGCCACCAGCAGCCCCCGGGGTAATGGCTACACCTTC

clone_size: -
v_call: TRBV6-5
d_call: TRBD1
cdr3_length: 15
j_call: TRBJ1-2
cdr3_aa: CASSYHPDRGNGYTF
cdr3_nt: TGTGCCAGCAGTTACCATCCGGACAGGGGGAATGGCTACACCTTC

clone_size: few
v_call: TRBV6-6
d_call: -
cdr3_length: 14
j_call: TRBJ1-4
cdr3_aa: CASSYSTVNEKLFF
cdr3_nt: TGTGCCAGCAGTTACTCAACAGTTAATGAAAAACTGTTTTTT

clone_size: -
v_call: TRBV27
d_call: TRBD1
cdr3_length: 14
j_call: TRBJ2-1
cdr3_aa: CATTGTGAANEQFF
cdr3_nt: TGTGCCACCACCGGGACAGGGGCCGCCAATGAGCAGTTCTTC

clone_size: -
v_call: TRBV29-1
d_call: TRBD2
cdr3_length: 13
j_call: TRBJ2-1
cdr3_aa: CSALAGGPDEQFF
cdr3_nt: TGCAGCGCACTAGCGGGGGGGCCCGATGAGCAGTTCTTC

clone_size: few
v_call: TRBV7-8
d_call: TRBD1
cdr3_length: 15
j_call: TRBJ2-1
cdr3_aa: CASSLEGGAINEQFF
cdr3_nt: TGTGCCAGCAGCTTAGAAGGGGGCGCGATCAATGAGCAGTTCTTC